These 30 T cell receptor beta chains share one sample of origin, sequenced in a study of follicular helper T cells after annual influenza vaccination. This table comes from immunoSEQ multiplex PCR, and its TCRdb copy is limited to in-frame clones, with some not included. Here the sample spans approximately 10,000 clones, about four fifths being singletons. Regarding time point: 2013-2014 season, 7 days after vaccination. The material was CXCR5- memory CD4+ T cells sorted from blood, obtained 7 days after influenza vaccination. The source is an adult who received the influenza vaccine.

This chain connects TRBV6-5 to TRBJ2-5; D may be TRBD2 (7 bases). Trimming cost V 5 bases and J 5 bases, with 18 bases left between them. The CDR3 is 15 residues long. The germline V gene encodes CDR1 MNHEY and CDR2 SVGAGI. CDR3: CASSPPGGLGETQYF. In DNA, the CDR3 is TGTGCCAGCAGTCCCCCCGGGGGGCTCGGGGAGACCCAGTACTTC.

This clone was detected a few times. The chain couples TRBV2 to TRBJ1-5; maybe TRBD1 (6 bases). The V gene lost 7 bases and the J gene lost 4 bases, with 17 bases spanning the gap. The germline CDR1 and CDR2 sequences are SNHLY and FYNNEI. CDR3 length: 15 residues. This CDR3 reads CASKEAGGANQPQHF. Written as DNA, the CDR3 is TGTGCCAGCAAGGAAGCGGGGGGCGCGAATCAGCCCCAGCATTTT.

The CDR3 is CASRPDRDTEAFF. The CDR3 nucleotides are TGTGCCAGCAGGCCAGACAGGGACACTGAAGCTTTCTTT. V usage is TRBV27 and J usage is TRBJ1-1; 7 nucleotides line up with TRBD1. This CDR3 region has 13 residues. The germline CDR1 and CDR2 sequences are MNHEY and SMNVEV (reference sequence). V lost 6 bases and J lost 3; bases outside the gene matches: 4.

This clone was counted a single time. V usage is TRBV11-3 and J usage is TRBJ2-2, with D hard to call. Germline CDR1 reads SGHNT; CDR2 reads YENEEA. Between the trimmed V and J ends, which lost 1 base and 2 bases, there was a span of 5 bases. The length of the CDR3 is 14 residues. CDR3 DNA sequence: TGTGCCAGCAGCTTAGGGGGTAACACCGGGGAGCTGTTTTTT. This translates into CASSLGGNTGELFF.

The V call is TRBV27, the J call TRBJ2-1; 9 nucleotides match TRBD2. This CDR3 spans 20 amino acids. The germline gives CDR1 MNHEY, CDR2 SMNVEV (reference sequence). V shed 0 bases, J shed 1 base, and the junction held 13 bases outside the gene matches. The CDR3 reads CASSLSQRGAIRDSYNEQFF. Written as DNA, the CDR3 is TGTGCCAGCAGTTTATCCCAGCGGGGGGCAATCAGGGATTCCTACAATGAGCAGTTCTTC.

This chain uses TRBV19 with TRBJ2-1; TRBD2 matches 11 bases. Germline V CDR1 and CDR2: LNHDA, SQIVND (reference sequence). V was clipped by 1 base and J by 4 bases; unmatched bases: 3. This CDR3 has 16 residues. The CDR3 sequence is CASSIGGLAGYNEQFF. The CDR3 DNA is TGTGCCAGTAGTATAGGCGGACTAGCGGGTTACAATGAGCAGTTCTTC. The full variable domain, rest sourced from reference TRBV19 and TRBJ2-1, is DGGITQSPKYLFRKEGQNVTLSCEQNLNHDAMYWYRQDPGQGLRLIYYSQIVNDFQKGDIAEGYSVSREKKESFPLTVTSAQKNPTAFYLCASSIGGLAGYNEQFFGPGTRLTVL.

This chain connects TRBV7-2 to TRBJ2-1; weak D call: TRBD2 (5 bases). The CDR3 spans 14 residues. The germline V gene has CDR1 SGHTA and CDR2 FQGNSA. The V end lost 1 base, the J end lost 10 bases, and 14 bases lay between the germline ends. The CDR3 DNA reads TGTGCCAGCAGCTTAGACAGTGCCAGAGGGGAGCAGTTCTTC. It translates to CASSLDSARGEQFF.

The chain carries TRBV7-2 and TRBJ2-7; 10 bases map to TRBD2. In germline, CDR1 is SGHTA, CDR2 FQGNSA. This CDR3 is 15 amino acids long. The junction had 4 bases not matched to a gene; V was cut back by 3 bases and J by 2 bases. This chain's CDR3 is CASSFLAGETYEQYF. CDR3 DNA: TGTGCCAGCAGCTTCCTAGCGGGAGAGACCTACGAGCAGTACTTC.

The gene calls are TRBV6-5 and TRBJ2-7; D might be TRBD1 (6 bases). Germline CDR1 reads MNHEY; CDR2 reads SVGAGI. The CDR3 length is 15 residues. Trimming cost V 1 base and J 0 bases, with 10 bases left between them. The DNA of the CDR3 is TGTGCCAGCAGTTACTTCAGCAGGGGCTCCTACGAGCAGTACTTC. Protein sequence: CASSYFSRGSYEQYF.

This sequence joins TRBV19 and TRBJ1-3, with D hard to call. V lost 7 bases and J 0 bases, leaving 10 bases between the germline ends. The length of the CDR3 is 14 residues. CDR1 and CDR2 from the germline V gene are LNHDA and SQIVND (reference sequence). The DNA for the CDR3 is TGTGCCAGTATGGGCGGGAGCTCTGGAAACACCATATATTTT. Translation: CASMGGSSGNTIYF.

A word on this clone: A read error may account for a junction end that differs from germline. The V call is TRBV13, the J call TRBJ2-3, with D perhaps matching TRBD2 (5 bases). CDR1 PRHDT and CDR2 FYEKMQ come from the germline V gene (reference sequence). The length of the CDR3 is 15 residues. CDR3 in DNA: TGTGCCAGCAGCTTCCGGACTCAGAGCACGGATACGCAGTATTTT. It encodes CASSFRTQSTDTQYF. The whole variable domain, filled in from reference TRBV13 and TRBJ2-3, reads AAGVIQSPRHLIKEKRETATLKCYPIPRHDTVYWYQQGPGQDPQFLISFYEKMQSDKGSIPDRFSAQQFSDYHSELNMSSLELGDSALYFCASSFRTQSTDTQYFGPGTRLTVL.

The rearrangement joins TRBV7-9 to TRBJ2-3, with 7 bases matching TRBD2. From germline, CDR1 is SEHNR and CDR2 FQNEAQ (reference sequence). The CDR3 is made up of 17 amino acids. Losses at the gene ends were 2 bases for V and 0 bases for J; bases not matched to a gene: 8. CDR3 in amino acids: CASSLLLAVTSTDTQYF. Here the CDR3 DNA reads TGTGCCAGCAGCTTACTCCTAGCGGTAACTAGCACAGATACGCAGTATTTT.

The sample holds one count of this clone. The chain couples TRBV28 to TRBJ2-5; a possible D gene is TRBD1 (6 bases). CDR3 length: 14 amino acids. The V gene's germline CDR1 is MDHEN and CDR2 SYDVKM. The V gene lost 6 bases and the J gene lost 1 base, with 12 bases spanning the gap. DNA for the CDR3: TGTGCCAGCAGCTTGACAGGCCTCCAAGAGACCCAGTACTTC. Translated: CASSLTGLQETQYF.

The chain is built from TRBV29-1 and TRBJ2-1, with TRBD1 matching 8 bases. Germline V CDR1 and CDR2: SQVTM, ANQGSEA. The CDR3 length is 14 residues. With 6 bases clipped from V and 4 bases from J, the junction kept 8 bases outside the gene matches. CDR3 protein: CSVADRDLYNEQFF. Written as DNA, the CDR3 is TGCAGCGTCGCGGACAGGGACCTGTACAATGAGCAGTTCTTC.

The chain has TRBV30 and TRBJ2-3, with 7 nucleotides matching TRBD1. The germline gives CDR1 GTSNPN, CDR2 SVGIG (reference sequence). This CDR3 contains 12 residues. J gave up 6 bases and V 5 bases, and 5 bases lay outside the gene matches. CDR3 nucleotides: TGTGCCTGGGGCGAGGGGGCCGATACGCAGTATTTT. Amino acid sequence: CAWGEGADTQYF. The full variable domain, its missing parts supplied by reference TRBV30 and TRBJ2-3, is SQTIHQWPATLVQPVGSPLSLECTVEGTSNPNLYWYRQAAGRGLQLLFYSVGIGQISSEVPQNLSASRPQDRQFILSSKKLLLSDSGFYLCAWGEGADTQYFGPGTRLTVL.

The chain recombines TRBV5-8 with TRBJ2-3; D remains unclear. Germline V CDR1 and CDR2: SGHTS, YDEGEE. V lost 2 bases, J lost 5 bases, and 9 bases lay in between. The CDR3 is made up of 13 amino acids. CDR3 sequence reads: CASSLGRRDTQYF. For the CDR3, the DNA is TGTGCCAGCAGCTTAGGCAGAAGAGATACGCAGTATTTT.

The rearrangement uses TRBV9 and TRBJ1-2; D perhaps matches TRBD1 (5 bases). The CDR3 length is 13 residues. From germline, CDR1 is SGDLS and CDR2 YYNGEE. Deletions cut 4 bases from V and 8 bases from J, with 15 bases between. CDR3 nucleotide sequence: TGTGCCAGCAGCCCAACAGGCGGTTGGGGCTACACCTTC. This translates into CASSPTGGWGYTF.

The chain employs TRBV19 and TRBJ1-4, with TRBD1 matching over 9 bases. This CDR3 contains 14 residues. V lost 10 bases and J lost 8; bases outside the gene matches: 11. CDR1 and CDR2 (germline): LNHDA, SQIVND (reference sequence). In DNA form, the CDR3 reads TGTGCCACGCAACAGGGGGCAGGGGCGGAAAAACTGTTTTTT. It codes for CATQQGAGAEKLFF.

This chain joins TRBV5-1 and TRBJ2-3; 12 nucleotides match TRBD2. The V gene end was trimmed by 4 bases and the J gene end by 5 bases; junction bases not matched to a gene: 5. This CDR3 has 15 residues. The germline V gene encodes CDR1 SGHRS and CDR2 YFSETQ. The CDR3 here is CASSVTSGGKDTQYF. The CDR3, as DNA: TGCGCCAGCAGCGTGACTAGCGGGGGAAAAGATACGCAGTATTTT.

This clone was seen a handful of times. The J gene is TRBJ1-1, the V gene TRBV18; D gene uncertain. V lost 2 bases, J lost 12 bases, and 4 bases lay in between. Germline CDR1 reads KGHSH; CDR2 reads LQKENI. The CDR3 sequence is 9 residues long. The CDR3 reads CASSPKTFF. The CDR3 region has the DNA TGTGCCAGCTCACCAAAAACTTTCTTT.

This clone was observed once. The chain couples TRBV19 to TRBJ1-1; no definite D call. V was pared by 9 bases and J by 0 bases, with 14 bases between. This CDR3 has 14 residues. Germline values: CDR1 LNHDA, CDR2 SQIVND (reference sequence). Here the CDR3 DNA reads TGTGCCAGCTACCCCAGCGGGGTGAACACTGAAGCTTTCTTT. Translated, it gives CASYPSGVNTEAFF.

This sequence joins TRBV15 and TRBJ1-3; no reliable D call. The V and J ends lost 8 bases and 4 bases respectively, with 6 bases between them. This CDR3 region has 11 residues. Germline V gives CDR1 LNHNV, CDR2 YYDKDF (reference sequence). The CDR3 coding sequence is TGTGCCACCCAAACGGGAAACACCATATATTTT. Translated: CATQTGNTIYF.

V usage is TRBV6-5 and J usage is TRBJ1-1; 7 bases agree with TRBD1. The germline V gene has CDR1 MNHEY and CDR2 SVGAGI. This CDR3 has 15 residues. The V segment lost 5 bases and the J segment 1 base; nucleotides outside the gene matches: 7. This chain's CDR3 is CASSLGQAKNTEAFF. The DNA of the CDR3 is TGTGCCAGCAGTCTCGGACAGGCTAAGAACACTGAAGCTTTCTTT.

The rearrangement joins TRBV7-9 to TRBJ2-5; D possibly matches TRBD1 or TRBD2 (5 bases each). The V gene lost 5 bases and the J gene lost 9 bases, with 10 bases spanning the gap. This CDR3 comprises 11 residues. Per germline, CDR1 SEHNR and CDR2 FQNEAQ (reference sequence). The CDR3 spells CASSPLGAQYF. CDR3 DNA sequence: TGTGCCAGCAGCCCTCTGGGGGCCCAGTACTTC.

The rearrangement links TRBV28 to TRBJ1-2; D ambiguous. The CDR3 has 11 residues. The V gene's germline CDR1 is MDHEN and CDR2 SYDVKM. V gave up 2 bases and J gave up 7 bases, with 5 bases separating them. The CDR3 region has the DNA TGTGCCAGCAGTTTAGATTCTGGCTACACCTTC. Amino acids: CASSLDSGYTF.

The J gene is TRBJ1-2, the V gene TRBV7-2; 12 bases map to TRBD1. Germline loops: CDR1 SGHTA, CDR2 FQGNSA. Unmatched junction bases numbered 8, after V lost 1 base and J lost 8 bases. The CDR3 consists of 16 residues. The CDR3 DNA follows: TGTGCCAGCAGCTTAGTAGGGGACAGGGGGCTCGGCGGCTACACCTTC. Protein product: CASSLVGDRGLGGYTF. Complete variable domain (other parts from reference TRBV7-2 and TRBJ1-2): GAGVSQSPSNKVTEKGKDVELRCDPISGHTALYWYRQSLGQGLEFLIYFQGNSAPDKSGLPSDRFSAERTGGSVSTLTIQRTQQEDSAVYLCASSLVGDRGLGGYTFGSGTRLTVV.

This clone appeared a few times. The J gene is TRBJ2-6, the V gene TRBV5-4; D is undetermined. V was cut by 3 bases and J by 2 bases, with 12 bases left in between. This CDR3 has 16 amino acids. CDR1 is SGHNT, CDR2 YYREEE, per germline (reference sequence). The CDR3 DNA reads TGTGCCAGCAGCTCCCCGGGTGGCCCTGGGGCCAACGTCCTGACTTTC. Translation: CASSSPGGPGANVLTF.

This chain uses TRBV6-6 with TRBJ2-5; D is unresolved. The CDR3 has 13 residues. Germline V lookup: CDR1 MNHNY, CDR2 SVGAGI (reference sequence). Trimming took off 7 bases at V and 3 bases at J, with 12 bases between the two ends. In DNA, the CDR3 is TGTGCCAGCACCGAGTACACGAAAGAGACCCAGTACTTC. Protein: CASTEYTKETQYF.

This sequence joins TRBV10-3 and TRBJ1-2, with D possibly TRBD1 on 6 matching bases. The germline V gene encodes CDR1 ENHRY and CDR2 SYGVKD. The CDR3 covers 16 residues. With 0 bases removed from V and 8 bases from J, the gap between germline ends came to 19 bases. The CDR3 bases are TGTGCCATCAGTGAGTCGACTATCGGGACACTGGGCGGCTACACCTTC. The encoded protein is CAISESTIGTLGGYTF.

The chain joins TRBV19 to TRBJ2-3; no firm D call. This CDR3 is 15 amino acids long. V was trimmed by 6 bases and J by 2 bases, leaving 15 bases between them. In germline, CDR1 is LNHDA, CDR2 SQIVND (reference sequence). CDR3 nucleotides: TGTGCCAGTAGGAGCCTCCCGTCAAACACAGATACGCAGTATTTT. Residues: CASRSLPSNTDTQYF.